The 9 T cell receptor beta chains listed next were all sequenced from one sample in a study of shared clonotypes between healthy human individuals. TCRdb keeps only in-frame clones here, not all; method: immunoSEQ multiplex PCR. The sample consists of about 1 million clones, approximately 80% of them appearing once. The sample was memory CD4+ T cells from PBMCs. Indicated subset: CD45RA-negative fraction. These receptors all come from a man between 18 and 35 years old in good health. Some clones in this sample may be carry-over from other donors' samples.

The CDR3 region has the DNA TGTGCCAGCACCCGCCGGCCGGGGGCTTACGAGCAGTACTTC. This codes for CASTRRPGAYEQYF. The chain joins TRBV5-5 to TRBJ2-7; D is tentatively TRBD1 or TRBD2 (6 bases each). V was pared by 6 bases and J by 4 bases, with 17 bases between. The CDR3 has 14 amino acids. Germline-derived CDR1 and CDR2 are SGHKS and YYEKEE (reference sequence).

This chain connects TRBV11-1 to TRBJ2-7, with 8 nucleotides matching TRBD2. Losses at the gene ends were 5 bases for V and 7 bases for J; bases not matched to a gene: 16. Germline CDR1 and CDR2: SGHAT and FQDESV (reference sequence). The CDR3 has 16 residues. CDR3 protein: CASSRNGAGGAGEQYF. As DNA, the CDR3 is TGTGCCAGCAGCCGCAACGGGGCGGGGGGAGCTGGTGAGCAGTACTTC.

On this clone itself: This sample includes further DNA sequences coding for the same CDR3. V is TRBV19 and J is TRBJ2-5, with D possibly matching TRBD2 (5 bases). There are 13 residues in the CDR3. Trimming shortened V by 6 bases and J by 5 bases, and 13 bases separated the two germline ends. Per germline, CDR1 LNHDA and CDR2 SQIVND (reference sequence). The CDR3: CASSEAGGETQYF. The CDR3 DNA follows: TGTGCCAGTAGCGAGGCGGGCGGGGAGACCCAGTACTTC.

The chain is built from TRBV2 and TRBJ1-6, with D maybe TRBD1 (5 bases). Per germline, CDR1 SNHLY and CDR2 FYNNEI. The germline V and J ends were trimmed by 6 bases and 9 bases, with 18 bases remaining between them. This CDR3 comprises 15 residues. CDR3 residues: CASRRLSGSLSPLHF. CDR3 DNA: TGTGCCAGCAGGAGGTTGTCAGGGTCACTTTCACCCCTCCACTTT.

This clone has more than one count but fewer than ten. The DNA for the CDR3 is TGTGCCAGCAGCCTAAGCGGTTTAGAGACCCAGTACTTC. As protein: CASSLSGLETQYF. The chain has TRBV7-8 and TRBJ2-5, with D possibly TRBD2 on 5 matching bases. CDR3 length: 13 residues. Germline CDR1 is SGHVS and CDR2 is FQNEAQ. The germline V and J ends were trimmed by 5 bases and 4 bases, with 11 bases remaining between them.

V usage is TRBV2 and J usage is TRBJ1-3; TRBD1 is a possible D gene (5 bases). This CDR3 region has 17 residues. V lost 1 base to trimming and J lost 4 bases, with 17 bases between them. Germline V gene data show CDR1 as SNHLY and CDR2 as FYNNEI. The DNA for the CDR3 is TGTGCCAGCAGTGAAGACTCAGGGAAAGTAGGGGGAAACACCATATATTTT. Encoded protein: CASSEDSGKVGGNTIYF.

V is TRBV2 and J is TRBJ2-1; TRBD1 agrees at 8 bases. The CDR3 is made up of 15 amino acids. Germline CDR1 and CDR2: SNHLY and FYNNEI. Trimming at V came to 5 bases and at J to 6 bases, leaving 9 bases not matched to a gene. CDR3 DNA: TGTGCCAGCAGTCCGACAGGGGCTCTCCCCAATGAGCAGTTCTTC. It codes for CASSPTGALPNEQFF.

The rearrangement links TRBV11-1 to TRBJ1-2; 11 nucleotides match TRBD1. Germline V CDR1 and CDR2: SGHAT, FQDESV (reference sequence). Unmatched junction bases numbered 5, after V lost 5 bases and J lost 3 bases. The CDR3 sequence is 15 residues long. CDR3 DNA sequence: TGTGCCAGCAGCCCACGGACAGGGGGCGACTATGGCTACACCTTC. Amino acids: CASSPRTGGDYGYTF.

The chain uses TRBV2 and TRBJ1-1; D perhaps matches TRBD1 (6 bases). Germline V gene lookup returns CDR1 SNHLY and CDR2 FYNNEI. V lost 2 bases and J 5 bases, leaving 15 bases between the germline ends. CDR3 length equals 15 residues. The DNA for the CDR3 is TGTGCCAGCAGTGAACAGACAGGTAGGGGAACTGAAGCTTTCTTT. As protein: CASSEQTGRGTEAFF.